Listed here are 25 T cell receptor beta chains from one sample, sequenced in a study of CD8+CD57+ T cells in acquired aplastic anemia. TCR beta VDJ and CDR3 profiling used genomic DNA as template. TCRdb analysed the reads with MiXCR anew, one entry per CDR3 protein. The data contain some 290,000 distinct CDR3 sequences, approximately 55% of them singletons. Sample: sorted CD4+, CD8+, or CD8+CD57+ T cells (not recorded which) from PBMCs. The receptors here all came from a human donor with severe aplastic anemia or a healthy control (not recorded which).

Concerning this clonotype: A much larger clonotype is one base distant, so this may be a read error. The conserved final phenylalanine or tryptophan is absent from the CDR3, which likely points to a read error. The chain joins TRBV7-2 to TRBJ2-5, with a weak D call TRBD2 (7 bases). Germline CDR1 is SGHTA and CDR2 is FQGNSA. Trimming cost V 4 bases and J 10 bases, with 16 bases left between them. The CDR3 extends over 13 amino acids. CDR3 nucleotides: TGTGCCAGCAGCTCAATAGGGGGGGCGAACCAGTACTCC. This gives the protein CASSSIGGANQYS.

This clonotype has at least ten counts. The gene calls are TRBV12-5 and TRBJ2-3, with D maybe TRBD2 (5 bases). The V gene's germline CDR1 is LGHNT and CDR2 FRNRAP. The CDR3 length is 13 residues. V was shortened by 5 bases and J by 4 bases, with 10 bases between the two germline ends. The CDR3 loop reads CASGGSGADTQYF. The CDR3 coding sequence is TGTGCTAGTGGTGGGTCCGGGGCAGATACGCAGTATTTT.

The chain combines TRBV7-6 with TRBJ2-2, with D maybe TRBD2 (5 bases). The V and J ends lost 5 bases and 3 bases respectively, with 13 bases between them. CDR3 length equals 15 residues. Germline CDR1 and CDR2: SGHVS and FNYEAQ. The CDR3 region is CASSLRPDYTGELFF. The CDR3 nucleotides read TGTGCCAGCAGCCTCCGACCGGACTACACCGGGGAGCTGTTTTTT.

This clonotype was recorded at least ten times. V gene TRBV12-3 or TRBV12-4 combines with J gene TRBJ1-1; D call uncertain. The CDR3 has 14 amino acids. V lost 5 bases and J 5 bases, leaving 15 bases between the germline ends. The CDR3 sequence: CASSLRNKGTEAFF. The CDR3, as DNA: TGTGCCAGCAGTCTACGAAACAAAGGGACTGAAGCTTTCTTT.

The CDR3, as DNA: TGTGCCATCAATGGCGGGACAGACTACGAGCAGTACTTC. Protein sequence: CAINGGTDYEQYF. The chain is built from TRBV10-3 and TRBJ2-7; tentative D call: TRBD1 (7 bases). This CDR3 contains 13 residues. The germline V gene has CDR1 ENHRY and CDR2 SYGVKD. The V gene lost 7 bases and the J gene lost 3 bases, with 13 bases spanning the gap.

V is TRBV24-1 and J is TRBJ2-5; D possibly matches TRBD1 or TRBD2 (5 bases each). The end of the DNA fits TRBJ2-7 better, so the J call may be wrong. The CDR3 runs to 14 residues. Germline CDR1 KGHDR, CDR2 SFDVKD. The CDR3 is CATRTGRLYYEQYF. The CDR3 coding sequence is TGTGCCACCAGAACGGGACGGCTGTACTACGAGCAGTACTTC.

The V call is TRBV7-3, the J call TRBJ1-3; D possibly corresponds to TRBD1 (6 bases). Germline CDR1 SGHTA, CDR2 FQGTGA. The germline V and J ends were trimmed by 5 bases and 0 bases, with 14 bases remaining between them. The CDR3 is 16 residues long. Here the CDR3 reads CASSHEGHLSGNTIYF. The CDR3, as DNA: TGTGCCAGCAGCCACGAGGGACACCTCTCTGGAAACACCATATATTTT.

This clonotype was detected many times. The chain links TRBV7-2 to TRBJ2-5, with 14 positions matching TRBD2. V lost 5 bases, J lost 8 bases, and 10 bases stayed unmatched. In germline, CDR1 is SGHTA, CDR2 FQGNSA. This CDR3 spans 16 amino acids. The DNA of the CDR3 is TGTGCCAGCAGCCAGACTAGCGGGGGGGTCTTCGGAACCCAGTACTTC. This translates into CASSQTSGGVFGTQYF.

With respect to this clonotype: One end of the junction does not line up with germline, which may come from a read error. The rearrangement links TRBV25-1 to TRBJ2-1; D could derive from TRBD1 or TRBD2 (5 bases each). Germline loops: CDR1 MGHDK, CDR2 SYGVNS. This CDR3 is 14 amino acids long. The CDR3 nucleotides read TGTGCCAGCAGCCAAGGGGTCAGGGAGAATGAGCAGTCCTTC. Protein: CASSQGVRENEQSF.

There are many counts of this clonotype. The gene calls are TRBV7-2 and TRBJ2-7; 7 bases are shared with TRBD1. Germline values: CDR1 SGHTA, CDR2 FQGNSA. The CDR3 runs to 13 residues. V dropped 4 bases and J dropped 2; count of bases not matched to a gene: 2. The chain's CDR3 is CASSSGQTYEQYF. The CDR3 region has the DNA TGTGCCAGCAGCTCGGGACAGACCTACGAGCAGTACTTC.

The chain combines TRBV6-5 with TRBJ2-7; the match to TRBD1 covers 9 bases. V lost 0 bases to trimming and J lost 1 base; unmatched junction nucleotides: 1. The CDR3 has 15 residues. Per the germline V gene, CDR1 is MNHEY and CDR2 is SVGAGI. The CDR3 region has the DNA TGTGCCAGCAGTTACTCCGGGACAGGGTCCTACGAGCAGTACTTC. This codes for CASSYSGTGSYEQYF.

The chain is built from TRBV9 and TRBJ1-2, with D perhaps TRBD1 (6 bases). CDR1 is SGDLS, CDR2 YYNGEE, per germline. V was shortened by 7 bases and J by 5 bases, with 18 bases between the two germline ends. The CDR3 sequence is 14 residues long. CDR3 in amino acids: CASSRTADIYGYTF. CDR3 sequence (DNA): TGTGCCAGCTCCAGGACAGCCGATATTTATGGCTACACCTTC.

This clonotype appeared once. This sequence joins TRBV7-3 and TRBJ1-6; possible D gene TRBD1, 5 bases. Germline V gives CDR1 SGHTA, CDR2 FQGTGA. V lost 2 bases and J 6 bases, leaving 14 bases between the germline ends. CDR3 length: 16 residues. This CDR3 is CASSLRPQEFNSPLHF. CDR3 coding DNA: TGTGCCAGCAGCTTACGTCCACAGGAGTTTAATTCACCCCTCCACTTT.

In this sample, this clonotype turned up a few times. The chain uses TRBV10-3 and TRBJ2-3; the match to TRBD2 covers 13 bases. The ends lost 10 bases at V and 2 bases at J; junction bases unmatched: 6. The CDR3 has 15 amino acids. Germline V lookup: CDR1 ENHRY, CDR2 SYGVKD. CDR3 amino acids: CATGLAGVTTDTQYF. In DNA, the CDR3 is TGTGCCACCGGACTAGCGGGAGTTACCACAGATACGCAGTATTTT.

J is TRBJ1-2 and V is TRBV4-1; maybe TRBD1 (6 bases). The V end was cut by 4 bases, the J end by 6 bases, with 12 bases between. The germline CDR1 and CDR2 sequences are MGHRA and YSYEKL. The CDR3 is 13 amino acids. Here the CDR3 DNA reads TGCGCCAGCAGCCTACAGGGAAATGATGGCTACACCTTC. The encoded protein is CASSLQGNDGYTF.

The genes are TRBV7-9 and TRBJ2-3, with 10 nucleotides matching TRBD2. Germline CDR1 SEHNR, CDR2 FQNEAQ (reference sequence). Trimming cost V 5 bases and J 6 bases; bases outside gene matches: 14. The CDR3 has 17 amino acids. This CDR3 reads CASSEILAGRGSDTQYF. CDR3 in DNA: TGTGCCAGCAGCGAAATACTAGCGGGGAGGGGGAGCGATACGCAGTATTTT.

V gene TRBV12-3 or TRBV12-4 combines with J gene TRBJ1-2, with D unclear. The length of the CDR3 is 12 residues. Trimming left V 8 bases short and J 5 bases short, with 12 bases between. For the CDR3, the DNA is TGTGCCAGCCGAAAAGGAGGGTATGGCTACACCTTC. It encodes CASRKGGYGYTF.

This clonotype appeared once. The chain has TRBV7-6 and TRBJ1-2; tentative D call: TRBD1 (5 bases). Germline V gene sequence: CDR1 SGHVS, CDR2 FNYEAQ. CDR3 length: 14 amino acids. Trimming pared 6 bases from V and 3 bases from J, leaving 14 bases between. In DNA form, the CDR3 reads TGTGCCAGCAGTAGGCCGACAGTCCACTATGGCTACACCTTC. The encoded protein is CASSRPTVHYGYTF.

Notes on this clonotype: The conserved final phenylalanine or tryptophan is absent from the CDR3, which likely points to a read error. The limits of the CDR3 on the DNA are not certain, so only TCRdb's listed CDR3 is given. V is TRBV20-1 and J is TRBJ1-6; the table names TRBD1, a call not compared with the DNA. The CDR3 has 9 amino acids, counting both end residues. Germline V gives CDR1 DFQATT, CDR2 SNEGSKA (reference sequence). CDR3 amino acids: CSARDGANS.

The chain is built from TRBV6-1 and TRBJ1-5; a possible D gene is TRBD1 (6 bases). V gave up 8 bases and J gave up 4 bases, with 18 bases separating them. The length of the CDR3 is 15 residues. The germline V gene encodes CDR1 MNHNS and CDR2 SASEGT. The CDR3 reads CASRRGAPGNQPQHF. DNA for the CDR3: TGTGCCAGCCGGCGGGGGGCTCCTGGGAATCAGCCCCAGCATTTT.

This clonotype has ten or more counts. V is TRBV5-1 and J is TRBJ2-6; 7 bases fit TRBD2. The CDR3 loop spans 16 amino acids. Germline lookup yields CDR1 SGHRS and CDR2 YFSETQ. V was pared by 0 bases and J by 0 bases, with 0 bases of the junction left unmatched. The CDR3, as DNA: TGCGCCAGCAGCTTGGGCGGGAGCTCTGGGGCCAACGTCCTGACTTTC. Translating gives CASSLGGSSGANVLTF.

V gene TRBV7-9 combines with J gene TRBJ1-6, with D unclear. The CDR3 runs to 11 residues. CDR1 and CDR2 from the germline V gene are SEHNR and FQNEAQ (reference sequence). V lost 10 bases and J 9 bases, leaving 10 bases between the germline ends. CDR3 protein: CANGIASPLHF. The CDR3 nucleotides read TGTGCCAACGGGATCGCTTCACCCCTCCACTTT.

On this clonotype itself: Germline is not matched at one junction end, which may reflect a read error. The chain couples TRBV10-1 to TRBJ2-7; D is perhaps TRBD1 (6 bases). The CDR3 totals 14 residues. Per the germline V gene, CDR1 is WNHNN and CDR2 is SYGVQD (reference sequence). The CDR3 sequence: CASNRDASSYEQYF. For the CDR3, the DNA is TGTGCCAGCAACAGGGACGCCAGCTCCTACGAGCAGTACTTC.

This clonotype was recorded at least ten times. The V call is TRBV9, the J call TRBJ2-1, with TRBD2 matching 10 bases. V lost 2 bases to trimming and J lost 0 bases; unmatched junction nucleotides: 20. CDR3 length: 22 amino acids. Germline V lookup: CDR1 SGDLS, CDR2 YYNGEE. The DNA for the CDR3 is TGTGCCAGCAGCGTCGAAGTAGGGGGGGCTGCGGCTAGCGGGGGCTCCTACAATGAGCAGTTCTTC. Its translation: CASSVEVGGAAASGGSYNEQFF.

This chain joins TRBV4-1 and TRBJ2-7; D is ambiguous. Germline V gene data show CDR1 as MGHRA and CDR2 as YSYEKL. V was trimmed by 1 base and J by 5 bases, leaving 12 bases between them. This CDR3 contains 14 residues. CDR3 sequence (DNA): TGCGCCAGCAGCCAAGGTCAGGTGGGGAACGAGCAGTACTTC. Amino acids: CASSQGQVGNEQYF.